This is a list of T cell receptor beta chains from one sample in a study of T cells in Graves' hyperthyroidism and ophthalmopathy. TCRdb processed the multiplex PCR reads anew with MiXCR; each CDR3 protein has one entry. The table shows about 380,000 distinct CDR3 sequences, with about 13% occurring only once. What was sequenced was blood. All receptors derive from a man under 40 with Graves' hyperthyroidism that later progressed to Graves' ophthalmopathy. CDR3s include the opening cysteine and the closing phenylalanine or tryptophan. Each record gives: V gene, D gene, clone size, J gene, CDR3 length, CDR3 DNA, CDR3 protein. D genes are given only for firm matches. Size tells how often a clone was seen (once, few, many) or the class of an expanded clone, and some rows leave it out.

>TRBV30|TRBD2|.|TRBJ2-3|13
TGTGCCTGGAGCTTACTAGCGGCAGATACGCAGTATTTT
CAWSLLAADTQYF
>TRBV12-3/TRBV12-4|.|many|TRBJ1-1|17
TGTGCCAGCAGTTTATTATTCGGGTGGGGCGATAATTCTGAAGCTTTCTTT
CASSLLFGWGDNSEAFF
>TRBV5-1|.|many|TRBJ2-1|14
TGCGCCAGCAGCCGCGCTCGACAGGTCAATGAGCAGTTCTTC
CASSRARQVNEQFF
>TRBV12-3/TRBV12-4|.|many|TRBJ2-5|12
TGTGCCAGCAGTTTAGCGGAGAGGGCCCAGTACTTC
CASSLAERAQYF
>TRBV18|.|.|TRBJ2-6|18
TGTGCCAGCTCAACCAGGGAGGCCGCCTCGGCTGGGGCCAACGTCCTGACTTTC
CASSTREAASAGANVLTF
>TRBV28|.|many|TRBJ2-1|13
TGTGCCAGCAGTTTGAGCGATTACAATGAGCAGTTCTTC
CASSLSDYNEQFF
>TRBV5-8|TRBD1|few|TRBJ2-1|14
TGTGCCAGCAGCTCCAGGGACAGGGCGGATGAGCAGTTCTTC
CASSSRDRADEQFF
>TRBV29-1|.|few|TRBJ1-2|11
TGCAGCGTTGGAGGGCCCTATGGCTACACCTTC
CSVGGPYGYTF
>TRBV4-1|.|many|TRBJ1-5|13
TGCGCCAGCAGCCAAGAGGGGGATCAGCCCCAGCATTTT
CASSQEGDQPQHF
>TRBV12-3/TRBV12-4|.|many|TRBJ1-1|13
TGTGCCAGCGGCACCCGTCAGTACACTGAAGCTTTCTTT
CASGTRQYTEAFF
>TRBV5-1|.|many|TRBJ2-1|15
TGCGCCAGCAGCTTGGCTGCGGTCAGGAGTAATGAGCAGTTCTTC
CASSLAAVRSNEQFF
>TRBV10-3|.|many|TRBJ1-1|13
TGTGCCATCAGTGAACGGATGAACACTGAAGCTTTCTTT
CAISERMNTEAFF
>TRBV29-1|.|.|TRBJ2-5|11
TGCAGCGCCTCGACGAGAGAGACCCAGTACTTC
CSASTRETQYF
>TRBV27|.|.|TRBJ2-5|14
TGTGCCACCCTTACCGAGGGGCACCAAGAGACCCAGTACTTC
CATLTEGHQETQYF
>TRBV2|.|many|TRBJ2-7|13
TGTGCCAGCCGGGAAGAGGGGTCCTACGAGCAGTACTTC
CASREEGSYEQYF
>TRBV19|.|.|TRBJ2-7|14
TGTGCCAGTAACCTCGGGACACCGTCCTACGAGCAGTACTTC
CASNLGTPSYEQYF
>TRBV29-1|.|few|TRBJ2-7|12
TGCAGCGTTGAAGCACAAGAATACGAGCAGTACTTC
CSVEAQEYEQYF
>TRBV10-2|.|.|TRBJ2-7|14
TGCGCCAGCAGTGAACTCGGGTCGGACTACGAGCAGTACTTC
CASSELGSDYEQYF
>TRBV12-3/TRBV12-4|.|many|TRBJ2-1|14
TGTGCCAGCAGTTTGACGCGGGGCTACAATGAGCAGTTCTTC
CASSLTRGYNEQFF
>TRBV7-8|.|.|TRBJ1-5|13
TGTGCCAGCAGCTTGTCGGGCGCCCAGCCCCAGCATTTT
CASSLSGAQPQHF
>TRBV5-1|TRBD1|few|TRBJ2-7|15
TGCGCCAGCAGCGCGCCGGACAGGCTCTCCTACGAGCAGTACTTC
CASSAPDRLSYEQYF
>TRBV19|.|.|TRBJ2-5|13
TGTGCCAGCGCGGTCCGGGGATCGGGGACCCAGTACTTC
CASAVRGSGTQYF
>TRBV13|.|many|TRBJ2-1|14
TGTGCCAGCAGCGAGAGTTACAGGATCAATGAGCAGTTCTTC
CASSESYRINEQFF
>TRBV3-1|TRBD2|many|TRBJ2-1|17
TGTGCCAGCAGCCGGGGGTTGGCGGGGGGCCGCTACAATGAGCAGTTCTTC
CASSRGLAGGRYNEQFF
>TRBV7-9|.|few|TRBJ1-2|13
TGTGCCAGCAGCTTAGAGGGCAGGGGTGGCTACACCTTC
CASSLEGRGGYTF
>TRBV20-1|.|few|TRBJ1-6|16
TGCAGTGCTAGAGATGGGGGAGTGGGGGGGAATTCACCCCTCCACTTT
CSARDGGVGGNSPLHF
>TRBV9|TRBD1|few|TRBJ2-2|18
TGTGCCAGCAGCGTAGCCCCGACATACCTAACAGGGGCCGGGGAGCTGTTTTTT
CASSVAPTYLTGAGELFF
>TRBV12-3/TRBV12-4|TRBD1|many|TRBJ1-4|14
TGTGCCAGCAGTTCGACAGGGTACCATGAAAAACTGTTTTTT
CASSSTGYHEKLFF
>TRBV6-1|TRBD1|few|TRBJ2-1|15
TGTGCCAGCAGTGAAGGACAGGGGGCGTGGAATGAGCAGTTCTTC
CASSEGQGAWNEQFF
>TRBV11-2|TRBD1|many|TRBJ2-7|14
TGTGCCAGCAGCTTAGAACAGGGGAGATACGAGCAGTACTTC
CASSLEQGRYEQYF
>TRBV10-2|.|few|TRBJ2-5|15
TGCGCCAGCAGTGCGGGGGGGGCCAGGGGGGAGACCCAGTACTTC
CASSAGGARGETQYF
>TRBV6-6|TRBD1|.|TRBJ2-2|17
TGTGCCAGCAGTTACGGGCGCCGGGACAGGGGGCTCGGGGAGCTGTTTTTT
CASSYGRRDRGLGELFF
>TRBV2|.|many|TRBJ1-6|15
TGTGCCAGCAGTGCCGGCAGGGGAAGGATTACACCCCTCCACTTT
CASSAGRGRITPLHF